The present T cell receptor beta chain was sequenced within a study of blood T cell repertoires in COVID-19. Overall study: The origin of the acute and convalescent COVID-19 samples was the United States, Italy and Spain.

Germline V gene sequence: CDR1 LGHDT, CDR2 YNNKEL (reference sequence). The length of the CDR3 is 11 residues. V lost 6 bases and J lost 13, with 10 bases in between. Profiled with immunoSEQ multiplex PCR; TCRdb holds only in-frame clones, not every one. The sample includes 200,000 to 300,000 clones, roughly 79% of them seen just once. Material: peripheral blood. The chain combines TRBV3-1 (or the pseudogene TRBV3-2) with TRBJ1-6; a possible D gene is TRBD1 (6 bases). This receptor was taken from a woman aged 80 or over with COVID-19, enrolled during active disease. In DNA form, the CDR3 reads TGTGCCAGCAGAACACAGGGCCCCCTCCACTTT. Protein: CASRTQGPLHF.